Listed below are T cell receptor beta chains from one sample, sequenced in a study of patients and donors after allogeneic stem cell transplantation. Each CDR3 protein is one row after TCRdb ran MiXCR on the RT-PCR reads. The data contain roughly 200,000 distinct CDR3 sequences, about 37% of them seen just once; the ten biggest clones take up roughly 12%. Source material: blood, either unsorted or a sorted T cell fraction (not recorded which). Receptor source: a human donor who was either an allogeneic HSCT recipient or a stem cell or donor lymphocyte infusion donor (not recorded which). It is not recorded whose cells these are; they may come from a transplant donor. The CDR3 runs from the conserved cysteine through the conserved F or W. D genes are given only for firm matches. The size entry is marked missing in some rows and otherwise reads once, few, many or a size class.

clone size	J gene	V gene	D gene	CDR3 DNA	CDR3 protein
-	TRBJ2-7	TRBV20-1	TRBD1	TGCAGTGCCCAGGGACAGGGATGGACCTACGAGCAGTACTTC	CSAQGQGWTYEQYF
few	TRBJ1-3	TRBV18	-	TGTGCCAGCTCACCATTGGACAGTGAATCCTCTGGAAACACCATATATTTT	CASSPLDSESSGNTIYF
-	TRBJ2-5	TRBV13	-	TGTGCCAGCAGCTTTGGCGGGGTAGAGACCCAGTACTTC	CASSFGGVETQYF
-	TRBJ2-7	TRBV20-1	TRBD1	TGCAGTGCTAGTCATCGGGACAGGCTATTTGGAAACGAGCAGTACTTC	CSASHRDRLFGNEQYF
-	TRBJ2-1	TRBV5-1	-	TGCGCCAGCAGCTTTAGACCAACAAATGAGCAGTTCTTC	CASSFRPTNEQFF
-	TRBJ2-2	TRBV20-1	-	TGCAGTGCTAGACCCCAACAGGGATTAACCGGGGAGCTGTTTTTT	CSARPQQGLTGELFF
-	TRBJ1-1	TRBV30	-	TGTGCCTGGAGTCCTGGGGGTCCTGAAGCTTTCTTT	CAWSPGGPEAFF
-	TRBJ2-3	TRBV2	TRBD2	TGTGCCAGCAGGGAAGCGGGGGGGATAGATACGCAGTATTTT	CASREAGGIDTQYF
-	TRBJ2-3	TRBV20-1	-	TGCAGTGCGCTGTACAGTCGCACAGATACGCAGTATTTT	CSALYSRTDTQYF
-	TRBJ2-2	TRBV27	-	TGTGCCAGCACCCGGTTGGACAGAAACACCGGGGAGCTGTTTTTT	CASTRLDRNTGELFF
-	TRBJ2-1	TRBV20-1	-	TGCAGTGCTAGAGTCAAGGCACACAATGAGCAGTTCTTC	CSARVKAHNEQFF
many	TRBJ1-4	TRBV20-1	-	TGCAGTGCTAGAGATGTTCGGGGGAAGGGTGAAAAACTGTTTTTT	CSARDVRGKGEKLFF
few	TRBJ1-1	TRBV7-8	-	TGTGCCAGCAGCTACAGGGCAGCGCGAGTGCAATTCGCTGAAGCTTTCTTT	CASSYRAARVQFAEAFF
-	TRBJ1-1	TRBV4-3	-	TGCGCCAGCAGCCAAGATAACAGCGTGAACACTGAAGCTTTCTTT	CASSQDNSVNTEAFF
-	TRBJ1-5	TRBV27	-	TGTGCCAGCAGTCGCCTGCAGGGGCGGAATCAGCCCCAGCATTTT	CASSRLQGRNQPQHF
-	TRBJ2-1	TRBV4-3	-	TGCGCCAGCAGCCAAGAGGACAGCTCCTACAATGAGCAGTTCTTC	CASSQEDSSYNEQFF
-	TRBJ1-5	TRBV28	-	TGTGCCAGCAGTTACGGCCAACAGCCCCAGCATTTT	CASSYGQQPQHF
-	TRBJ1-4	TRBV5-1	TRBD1	TGCGCCAGCAGCACCGGACAGGGAACATCTGAAAAACTGTTTTTT	CASSTGQGTSEKLFF
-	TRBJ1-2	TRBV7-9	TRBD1	TGTGCCAGCAGCTTAGAGGCGACAGGGGGTGGCTACACCTTC	CASSLEATGGGYTF
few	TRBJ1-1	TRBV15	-	TGTGCCACCAGCAGACGCGGGGAAGACACTGAAGCTTTCTTT	CATSRRGEDTEAFF
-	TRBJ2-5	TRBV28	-	TGTGCCAGCAGTTTATCTACGTCCCAAGAGACCCAGTACTTC	CASSLSTSQETQYF
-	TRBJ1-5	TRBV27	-	TGTGCCAGCAGCAGCCCGGGACAAAGCAATCAGCCCCAGCATTTT	CASSSPGQSNQPQHF
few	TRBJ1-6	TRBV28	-	TGTGCCAGCAGTTTTATTGCCGTCACAGCGTCAAGGGATTCACCCCTCCACTTT	CASSFIAVTASRDSPLHF
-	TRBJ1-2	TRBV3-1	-	TGTGCCAGCAGCCAGGGGGTGAGGAGCTACACCTTC	CASSQGVRSYTF
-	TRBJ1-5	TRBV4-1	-	TGCGCCAGCAGCCAGATCAATCAGCCCCAGCATTTT	CASSQINQPQHF
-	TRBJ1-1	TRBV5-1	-	TGCGCCAGCAGCTTCGTAAGGAACACTGAAGCTTTCTTT	CASSFVRNTEAFF
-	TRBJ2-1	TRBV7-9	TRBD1	TGTGCCAGCAGCTTCGGGACAGGGGACTTCAATGAGCAGTTCTTC	CASSFGTGDFNEQFF
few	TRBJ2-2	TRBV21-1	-	TGTGCCAGCAGCAGCACCACCACCGGGGAGCTGTTTTTT	CASSSTTTGELFF
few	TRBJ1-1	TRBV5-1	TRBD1	TGCGCCAGCAGTTCTAACCTGGACAGGGCGATCACTGAAGCTTTCTTT	CASSSNLDRAITEAFF
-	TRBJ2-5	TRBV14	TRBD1	TGTGCCAGCAGCCAAGTTCTGACAGGGGAACAAGAGACCCAGTACTTC	CASSQVLTGEQETQYF
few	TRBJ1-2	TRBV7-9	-	TGTGCCAGCAGCTACAGGGAAGGGCCCTATGGCTACACCTTC	CASSYREGPYGYTF
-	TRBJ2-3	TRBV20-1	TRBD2	TGCAGTGCCATTAGCGGGGGGGGCGGAGATACGCAGTATTTT	CSAISGGGGDTQYF
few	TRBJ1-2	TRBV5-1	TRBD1	TGCGCCAGCCGCTGGACAGGCAGATTGGTCCCTGATGGCTACACCTTC	CASRWTGRLVPDGYTF
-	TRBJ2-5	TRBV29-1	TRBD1	TGCAGCGCACGGGCCGGACAGGGGTTTTGGGAGACCCAGTACTTC	CSARAGQGFWETQYF
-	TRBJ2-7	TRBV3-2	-	TGTGCCAGCAGCCAAGATAATCGGGGACAGCCCGCCCTAGACGCCTACTTC	CASSQDNRGQPALDAYF
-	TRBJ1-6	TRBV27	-	TGTGCCAGCAGCCCAATCGGGCCCGGGGGCACCAGTTCACCCCTCCACTTT	CASSPIGPGGTSSPLHF
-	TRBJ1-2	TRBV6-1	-	TGTGCCAGCAGTGAAGGCTGGGACTATGGCTACACCTTC	CASSEGWDYGYTF
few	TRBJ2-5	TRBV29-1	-	TGCAGCGTTGCTATAGCTGGGGAGACCCAGTACTTC	CSVAIAGETQYF
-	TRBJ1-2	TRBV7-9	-	TGTGCCAGCAGCGCCCAGGGAGGTGGCTACACCTTC	CASSAQGGGYTF
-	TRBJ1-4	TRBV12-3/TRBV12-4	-	TGTGCCAGCAGCTCCCATGGGAGGACTAATGAAAAACTGTTTTTT	CASSSHGRTNEKLFF
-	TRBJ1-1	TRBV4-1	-	TGCGCCAGCAGCCAAGTTGTGATACAGCTCATCGGGAACACTGAAGCTTTCTTT	CASSQVVIQLIGNTEAFF
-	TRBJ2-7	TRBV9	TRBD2	TGTGCCAGCAGCGTGGGACTAGCGGGCCCCTACGAGCAGTACTTC	CASSVGLAGPYEQYF
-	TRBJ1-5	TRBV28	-	TGTGCCAGCAAGACCCCCAGCTGGGGCAATCAGCCCCAGCATTTT	CASKTPSWGNQPQHF
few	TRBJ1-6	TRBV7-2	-	TGTGCCAGCAGCCCTCGTCTACAGTGGCCCCTCCACTTT	CASSPRLQWPLHF
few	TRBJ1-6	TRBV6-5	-	TGTGCCAGCAGCCGGGACCATTCACCCCTCCACTTT	CASSRDHSPLHF
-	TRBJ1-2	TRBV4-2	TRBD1	TGTGCCAGCAGCCTCCGGGACAGGGGTGATGGCTACACCTTC	CASSLRDRGDGYTF
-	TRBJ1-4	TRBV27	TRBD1	TGTGCCAGCAGTTTTAGACAGGGTCCAGCGAAACTGTTTTTT	CASSFRQGPAKLFF
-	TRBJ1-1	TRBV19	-	TGTGCCAGTAGTCCCATGGGGGGGGCTCAGAGGACTGAAGCTTTCTTT	CASSPMGGAQRTEAFF
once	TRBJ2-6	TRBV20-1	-	TGCAGTGCTCGCGGGAGGGCCAACGTCCTGACTTTC	CSARGRANVLTF
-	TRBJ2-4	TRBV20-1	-	TGCAGTGCTAGACGAGCTAATAAAAACATTCAGTACTTC	CSARRANKNIQYF
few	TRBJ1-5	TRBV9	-	TGTGCCAGCAGCGTAGGTGGCTTTCAGCCCCAGCATTTT	CASSVGGFQPQHF
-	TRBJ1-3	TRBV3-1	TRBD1	TGTGCCAGCAGCCAAGTGGCAAAGGTTGGGACAGGGCTATATTTT	CASSQVAKVGTGLYF
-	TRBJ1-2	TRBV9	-	TGTGCCAGCAGCGCCCGGGACAATATCTATGGCTACACCTTC	CASSARDNIYGYTF
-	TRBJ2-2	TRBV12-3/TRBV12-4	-	TGTGCCAGCAGCATCGCGTGGGGACCCAACACCGGGGAGCTGTTTTTT	CASSIAWGPNTGELFF
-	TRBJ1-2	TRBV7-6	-	TGTGCCAGCAGCCCGAGGGATAGTTATGGCTACACCTTC	CASSPRDSYGYTF